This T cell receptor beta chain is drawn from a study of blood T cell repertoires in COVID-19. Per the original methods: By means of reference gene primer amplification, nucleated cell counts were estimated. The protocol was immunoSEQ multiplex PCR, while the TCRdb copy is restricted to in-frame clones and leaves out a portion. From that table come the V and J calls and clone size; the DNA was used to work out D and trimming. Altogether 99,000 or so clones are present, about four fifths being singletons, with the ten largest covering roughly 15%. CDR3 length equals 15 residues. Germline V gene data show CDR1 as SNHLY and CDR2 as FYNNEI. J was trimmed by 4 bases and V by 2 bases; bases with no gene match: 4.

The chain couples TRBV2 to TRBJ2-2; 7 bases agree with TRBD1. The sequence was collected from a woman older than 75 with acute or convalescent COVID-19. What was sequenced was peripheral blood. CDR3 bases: TGTGCCAGCAGTGAAAGGGGGCAGACCACCGGGGAGCTGTTTTTT. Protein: CASSERGQTTGELFF.